This entry describes one TCR beta chain. This specimen belongs to a study of blood T cell repertoires in COVID-19. Only in-frame clones appear in the TCRdb table, and some are missing; sequencing was by immunoSEQ multiplex PCR. This sample has fewer than 85,000 clones, with 82% found just once. The TCR originated in an older woman with acute or convalescent COVID-19. The specimen sequenced was peripheral blood.

The chain's CDR3 is CASHLGGGGRGYGYTF. CDR3 in DNA: TGTGCCAGCCACCTAGGAGGGGGTGGGAGGGGCTATGGCTACACCTTC. The gene calls are TRBV28 and TRBJ1-2, with a possible D match to TRBD1 (6 bases). The length of the CDR3 is 16 residues. Trimming left V 8 bases short and J 4 bases short, with 23 bases between. In germline, CDR1 is MDHEN, CDR2 SYDVKM.